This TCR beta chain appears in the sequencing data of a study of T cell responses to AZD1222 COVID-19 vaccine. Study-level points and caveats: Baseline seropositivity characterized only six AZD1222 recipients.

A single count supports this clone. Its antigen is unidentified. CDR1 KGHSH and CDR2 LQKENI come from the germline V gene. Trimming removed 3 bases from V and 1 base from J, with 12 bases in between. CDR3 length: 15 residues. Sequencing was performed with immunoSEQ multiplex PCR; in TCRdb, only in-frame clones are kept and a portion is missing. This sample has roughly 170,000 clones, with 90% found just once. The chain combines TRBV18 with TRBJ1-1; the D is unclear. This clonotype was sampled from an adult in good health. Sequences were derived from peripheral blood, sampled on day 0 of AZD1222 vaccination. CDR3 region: CASSPPGKTNTEAFF. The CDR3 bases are TGTGCCAGCTCACCCCCGGGGAAGACGAACACTGAAGCTTTCTTT.